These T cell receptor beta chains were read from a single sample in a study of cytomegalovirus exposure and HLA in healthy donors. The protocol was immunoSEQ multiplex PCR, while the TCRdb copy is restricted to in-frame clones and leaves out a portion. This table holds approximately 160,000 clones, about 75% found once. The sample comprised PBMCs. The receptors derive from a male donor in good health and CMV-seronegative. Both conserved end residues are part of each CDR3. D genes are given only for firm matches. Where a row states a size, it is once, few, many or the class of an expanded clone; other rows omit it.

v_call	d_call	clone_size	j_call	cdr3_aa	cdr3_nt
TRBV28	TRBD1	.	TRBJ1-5	CASSLSGGSNQPQHF	TGTGCCAGCAGTTTATCAGGGGGGAGCAATCAGCCCCAGCATTTT
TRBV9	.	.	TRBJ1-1	CASSVAGTANTEAFF	TGTGCCAGCAGCGTAGCCGGGACTGCAAACACTGAAGCTTTCTTT
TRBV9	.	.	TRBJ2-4	CASSVEGSGLDIQYF	TGTGCCAGCAGCGTAGAGGGCTCAGGGTTGGACATTCAGTACTTC
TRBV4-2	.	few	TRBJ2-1	CASSQDVSYNEQFF	TGTGCCAGCAGCCAAGATGTCAGTTACAATGAGCAGTTCTTC
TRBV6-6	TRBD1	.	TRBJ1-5	CASRTGGGQPQHF	TGTGCCAGCAGAACAGGGGGGGGGCAGCCCCAGCATTTT
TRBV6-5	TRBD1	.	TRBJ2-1	CASSLTGYRGNEQFF	TGTGCCAGCAGTTTGACAGGGTACCGGGGCAATGAGCAGTTCTTC
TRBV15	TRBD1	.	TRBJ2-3	CATSRGQGAADTQYF	TGTGCCACCAGCAGAGGACAGGGGGCAGCAGATACGCAGTATTTT
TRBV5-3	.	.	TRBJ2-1	CARSLAYSSYNEQFF	TGTGCCAGAAGCTTGGCGTATAGCTCCTACAATGAGCAGTTCTTC
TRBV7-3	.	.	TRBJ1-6	CASSLVAGQNSPLHF	TGTGCCAGCAGCTTAGTCGCAGGGCAGAATTCACCCCTCCACTTT
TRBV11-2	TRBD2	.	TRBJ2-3	CASSLGTPSGGDLGSQYF	TGTGCCAGCAGCTTGGGCACCCCTAGCGGGGGGGATCTTGGTTCGCAGTATTTT
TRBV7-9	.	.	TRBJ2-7	CASSFSGSYEQYF	TGTGCCAGCAGCTTTTCAGGATCCTACGAGCAGTACTTC
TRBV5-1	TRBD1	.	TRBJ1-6	CASSLWGTGESSYNSPLHF	TGCGCCAGCAGCTTGTGGGGGACAGGGGAGAGCTCCTATAATTCACCCCTCCACTTT
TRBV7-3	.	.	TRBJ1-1	CASSLQSNTEAFF	TGTGCCAGCAGCTTACAGTCGAACACTGAAGCTTTCTTT
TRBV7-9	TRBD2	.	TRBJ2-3	CASSFPSSGGAGQYF	TGTGCCAGCAGCTTCCCGAGTAGCGGGGGGGCAGGGCAGTATTTT
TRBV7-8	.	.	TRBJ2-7	CASSLGGLGQSSYEQYF	TGTGCCAGCAGCTTAGGGGGTTTAGGACAGAGCTCCTACGAGCAGTACTTC
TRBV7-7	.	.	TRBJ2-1	CASSLGGHNEQFF	TGTGCCAGCAGCTTAGGGGGGCACAATGAGCAGTTCTTC
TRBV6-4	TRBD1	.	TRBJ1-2	CASSEEWTGGGGYTF	TGTGCCAGCAGTGAAGAATGGACAGGGGGTGGTGGCTACACCTTC
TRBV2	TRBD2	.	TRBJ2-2	CASSWTSGITGELFF	TGTGCCAGCAGCTGGACTAGCGGGATCACCGGGGAGCTGTTTTTT
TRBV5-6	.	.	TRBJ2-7	CASSLAPTASYEQYF	TGTGCCAGCAGCTTGGCCCCGACAGCCTCCTACGAGCAGTACTTC
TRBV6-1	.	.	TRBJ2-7	CASYLPREQYF	TGTGCCAGCTATCTTCCCCGCGAGCAGTACTTC
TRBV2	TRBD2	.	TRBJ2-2	CASSVLAGTGELFF	TGTGCCAGCAGTGTCCTAGCGGGGACCGGGGAGCTGTTTTTT
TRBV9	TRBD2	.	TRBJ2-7	CASSVGLAGGGAVHEQYF	TGTGCCAGCAGCGTAGGACTAGCGGGAGGAGGAGCCGTCCACGAGCAGTACTTC
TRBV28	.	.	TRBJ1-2	CASSAGPYGYTF	TGTGCCAGCAGTGCGGGACCGTATGGCTACACCTTC
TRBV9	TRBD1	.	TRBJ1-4	CASSGSRTGGEKLFF	TGTGCCAGCAGCGGTTCAAGGACAGGGGGCGAAAAACTGTTTTTT
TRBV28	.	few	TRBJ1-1	CASRMRGGTEAFF	TGTGCCAGCAGAATGCGGGGGGGCACTGAAGCTTTCTTT
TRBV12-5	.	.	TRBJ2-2	CASGSQGGTGELFF	TGTGCTAGTGGTTCGCAGGGCGGCACCGGGGAGCTGTTTTTT
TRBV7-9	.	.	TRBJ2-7	CASSPIQGGEQYF	TGTGCCAGCAGCCCAATACAGGGTGGCGAGCAGTACTTC
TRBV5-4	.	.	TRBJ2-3	CASSLGGLPADTQYF	TGTGCCAGCAGCTTGGGAGGGTTGCCCGCAGATACGCAGTATTTT
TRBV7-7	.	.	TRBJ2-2	CASSLSGNTGELFF	TGTGCCAGCAGCTTATCCGGGAACACCGGGGAGCTGTTTTTT
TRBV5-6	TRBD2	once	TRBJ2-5	CASSRASGGRETQYF	TGTGCCAGCAGTCGAGCTAGCGGGGGCCGAGAGACCCAGTACTTC